This T cell receptor (beta chain) was recorded in a study of shared clonotypes between healthy human individuals. Whole-study results and caveats: A handful of donors showed sharing of about 4.8% of naive CD4 clonotypes.

Regarding this clone: Its cognate antigen is unknown.

Sequenced by immunoSEQ multiplex PCR; TCRdb stores in-frame clones only, minus some. Among some 2,100,000 clones, more than 90% were seen once, and the ten largest hold approximately 0.13%. The V gene end was trimmed by 3 bases and the J gene end by 7 bases; junction bases not matched to a gene: 4. The CDR3 is made up of 14 amino acids. Germline assignment: CDR1 MDHEN and CDR2 SYDVKM. Sample: naive CD4+ T cells sorted from blood. Subset denoted: CD45RA+ positively selected. The chain uses TRBV28 and TRBJ1-4; 8 nucleotides agree with TRBD1. The source of this sequence is a man aged 18-30 years in good health. The CDR3 sequence: CASSFTGQAEKLFF. DNA for the CDR3: TGTGCCAGCAGTTTTACGGGACAGGCTGAAAAACTGTTTTTT. Drawing the rest from reference TRBV28 and TRBJ1-4, the complete variable domain is DVKVTQSSRYLVKRTGEKVFLECVQDMDHENMFWYRQDPGLGLRLIYFSYDVKMKEKGDIPEGYSVSREKKERFSLILESASTNQTSMYLCASSFTGQAEKLFFGSGTQLSVL.